The 26 T cell receptor beta chains in this list originate from one sample, sequenced in a study of identical twins. Via MiXCR, TCRdb re-called the 5' RACE reads, giving one row per CDR3 protein. The sample has roughly 710,000 distinct CDR3 sequences; over 5% are singletons. Sequencing was done on a sample of naive T cells sorted from blood. These receptor sequences come from a man aged 18 to 30 in good health.

This clonotype was seen repeatedly, ten times or more. V gene TRBV9 combines with J gene TRBJ2-2; 7 nucleotides agree with TRBD2. Germline CDR1 and CDR2: SGDLS and YYNGEE. J was trimmed by 6 bases and V by 4 bases; bases with no gene match: 6. The CDR3 is made up of 14 amino acids. The CDR3 nucleotides are TGTGCCAGCAGCTCAGGACTAGTTTCCGGGGAGCTGTTTTTT. Translated, it gives CASSSGLVSGELFF.

This clonotype was detected many times. The V gene is TRBV4-2, the J gene TRBJ2-3, with no clear D. The CDR3 contains 17 residues. Germline-derived CDR1 and CDR2 are LGHNA and YNFKEQ. Deletions cut 0 bases from V and 0 bases from J, with 13 bases between. The CDR3 DNA reads as TGTGCCAGCAGCCAAGATCTCCCCGGCGGAAGCACAGATACGCAGTATTTT. Translating it yields CASSQDLPGGSTDTQYF.

This clonotype was counted at least ten times. This chain uses TRBV3-1 with TRBJ2-2; a possible D gene is TRBD1 (5 bases). The germline V gene encodes CDR1 LGHDT and CDR2 YNNKEL (reference sequence). The V gene lost 4 bases and the J gene lost 5 bases, with 11 bases spanning the gap. CDR3 size: 14 residues. CDR3: CASSPKQGTGELFF. CDR3 coding DNA: TGTGCCAGCAGCCCTAAGCAGGGAACCGGGGAGCTGTTTTTT.

This clonotype was observed many times. The chain links TRBV25-1 to TRBJ2-1, with D possibly TRBD2 on 6 matching bases. The CDR3 runs to 13 residues. Germline-derived CDR1 and CDR2 are MGHDK and SYGVNS. Trimming took 8 bases from V and 6 from J, leaving 14 bases between them. This CDR3 is CASRAVGSNEQFF. CDR3 nucleotides: TGTGCCAGCCGTGCAGTCGGGAGCAATGAGCAGTTCTTC.

This clonotype came up many times. The CDR3 DNA is TGCGCCACCTCGGACAGGGGAATCACTGAAGCTTTCTTT. It specifies CATSDRGITEAFF. The chain uses TRBV5-1 and TRBJ1-1; 9 bases fit TRBD1. In germline, CDR1 is SGHRS, CDR2 YFSETQ. V shed 9 bases and J 4 bases; nucleotides not matched to a gene: 7. The CDR3 loop spans 13 amino acids. The complete variable domain, with remaining parts taken from reference TRBV5-1 and TRBJ1-1, reads KAGVTQTPRYLIKTRGQQVTLSCSPISGHRSVSWYQQTPGQGLQFLFEYFSETQRNKGNFPGRFSGRQFSNSRSEMNVSTLELGDSALYLCATSDRGITEAFFGQGTRLTVV.

This clonotype has only a few counts. V is TRBV10-3 and J is TRBJ2-7; D tentatively fits TRBD1 or TRBD2 (5 bases each). Trimming cost V 8 bases and J 0 bases, with 11 bases left between them. The CDR3 has 13 residues. From germline, CDR1 is ENHRY and CDR2 SYGVKD. Here the CDR3 reads CAIGPGSSYEQYF. CDR3 bases: TGTGCCATCGGGCCAGGGAGCTCCTACGAGCAGTACTTC.

This rearrangement joins TRBV7-9 to TRBJ2-3; 7 bases align to TRBD2. Germline assignment: CDR1 SEHNR and CDR2 FQNEAQ (reference sequence). V was pared by 5 bases and J by 4 bases, with 6 bases of the junction left unmatched. The CDR3 sequence is 14 residues long. The CDR3 region is CASSPGGKSDTQYF. The CDR3 nucleotides read TGTGCCAGCAGCCCCGGGGGGAAGTCAGATACGCAGTATTTT.

This clonotype was detected many times. The chain carries TRBV29-1 and TRBJ1-1; TRBD1 matches at 8 bases. The CDR3 runs 12 residues. V shed 4 bases and J 4 bases; nucleotides not matched to a gene: 2. The germline gives CDR1 SQVTM, CDR2 ANQGSEA. The CDR3 nucleotides read TGCAGCGTTGGACAGGGGACCACTGAAGCTTTCTTT. It translates to CSVGQGTTEAFF.

This clonotype occurred many times. J is TRBJ2-5 and V is TRBV4-1; 11 nucleotides match TRBD2. This CDR3 has 15 amino acids. After removal of 0 bases from V and 4 bases from J, the junction contained 1 base not matched to a gene. Germline V gene sequence: CDR1 MGHRA, CDR2 YSYEKL. Here the CDR3 reads CASSQETSGAETQYF. The CDR3 coding sequence is TGCGCCAGCAGCCAAGAGACTAGCGGGGCAGAGACCCAGTACTTC.

This clonotype was seen a handful of times. The chain carries TRBV11-2 and TRBJ1-1, with 9 bases matching TRBD1. Trimming took 4 bases from V and 6 from J; bases not matched to a gene: 12. The CDR3 is 16 residues long. Germline V gene lookup returns CDR1 SGHAT and CDR2 FQNNGV. The CDR3 sequence: CASSSHFGQGQAEAFF. The CDR3, as DNA: TGTGCCAGCAGCTCGCACTTCGGACAGGGGCAAGCTGAAGCTTTCTTT.

This chain uses TRBV6-5 with TRBJ2-1; TRBD1 or TRBD2 may be the D gene (6 bases each). The CDR3 loop spans 17 amino acids. Germline V gene sequence: CDR1 MNHEY, CDR2 SVGAGI. The V gene lost 0 bases and the J gene lost 4 bases, with 16 bases spanning the gap. CDR3 amino acids: CASSYSPGASVYNEQFF. In DNA, the CDR3 is TGTGCCAGCAGTTACTCCCCAGGGGCTAGCGTATACAATGAGCAGTTCTTC.

J is TRBJ1-1 and V is TRBV12-3 or TRBV12-4, with a possible D match to TRBD1 (5 bases). The CDR3 consists of 14 residues. V was shortened by 2 bases and J by 6 bases, with 13 bases between the two germline ends. The CDR3 DNA sequence: TGTGCCAGCAGTTTATTGAGAGGGACCCCTGAAGCTTTCTTT. Translation gives CASSLLRGTPEAFF.

CDR3 DNA sequence: TGTGCCAGCGTGACTGGCACAGATACGCAGTATTTT. Translated: CASVTGTDTQYF. V is TRBV2 and J is TRBJ2-3; D unresolved. Germline V gives CDR1 SNHLY, CDR2 FYNNEI. The CDR3 has 12 amino acids. V was cut by 8 bases and J by 1 base, with 7 bases left in between.

In this sample, this clonotype turned up a few times. The chain employs TRBV14 and TRBJ2-1; possibly TRBD1 for D (5 bases). The CDR3 is 15 residues long. Germline CDR1 SGHDN, CDR2 FVKESK. The germline V and J ends were trimmed by 3 bases and 3 bases, with 12 bases remaining between them. CDR3 sequence: CASSHVRQSYNEQFF. CDR3 DNA: TGTGCCAGCAGCCACGTTAGACAGAGCTACAATGAGCAGTTCTTC.

The genes are TRBV20-1 and TRBJ2-7; D not certain. V was trimmed by 3 bases and J by 2 bases, leaving 8 bases between them. Germline CDR1 reads DFQATT; CDR2 reads SNEGSKA (reference sequence). The CDR3 extends over 12 amino acids. CDR3 region: CSASRDTYEQYF. The CDR3 bases are TGCAGTGCTAGTCGTGACACCTACGAGCAGTACTTC.

Many counts were recorded for this clonotype. The V call is TRBV7-9, the J call TRBJ2-3; 11 bases align to TRBD2. This CDR3 spans 14 amino acids. Germline V gene sequence: CDR1 SEHNR, CDR2 FQNEAQ (reference sequence). V lost 4 bases and J lost 6; bases outside the gene matches: 3. The DNA for the CDR3 is TGTGCCAGCAGCTCGACTAGCGGGACGGATACGCAGTATTTT. It codes for CASSSTSGTDTQYF.

This clonotype appeared a few times. The J gene is TRBJ1-2, the V gene TRBV20-1; D is possibly TRBD1 (5 bases). The CDR3 length is 13 residues. Germline V gives CDR1 DFQATT, CDR2 SNEGSKA (reference sequence). The CDR3 DNA is TGCAGCTGTCCGGGGCTCTCAAACTATGGCTACACCTTC. Encoded protein: CSCPGLSNYGYTF.

The CDR3 loop reads CASSWQGHYNEQFF. CDR3 bases: TGTGCCAGCAGTTGGCAGGGCCACTACAATGAGCAGTTCTTC. This chain uses TRBV27 with TRBJ2-1, with D tentatively TRBD1 (5 bases). Germline CDR1 is MNHEY and CDR2 is SMNVEV (reference sequence). Trimming cost V 4 bases and J 3 bases, with 10 bases left between them. The CDR3 spans 14 residues.

This clonotype was observed a handful of times. V gene TRBV12-3 or TRBV12-4 combines with J gene TRBJ2-1; the D gene is possibly TRBD1 (6 bases). V was trimmed by 5 bases and J by 3 bases, leaving 11 bases between them. CDR3 length equals 14 residues. Here the CDR3 DNA reads TGTGCCAGCAGTCAGGGACACCTCTACAATGAGCAGTTCTTC. Protein product: CASSQGHLYNEQFF.

This clonotype was observed many times. The chain has TRBV9 and TRBJ2-1, with D possibly being TRBD1 (6 bases). Per germline, CDR1 SGDLS and CDR2 YYNGEE. V shed 0 bases and J shed 3 bases, with 10 bases lying between them. The CDR3 runs 15 residues. CDR3 DNA sequence: TGTGCCAGCAGCGTAGAACCAGGGGTCTACAATGAGCAGTTCTTC. Residues: CASSVEPGVYNEQFF.

This clonotype came up many times. One end of the junction is discordant with germline, which a read error may explain. The chain has TRBV7-2 and TRBJ2-1; 8 bases match TRBD2. The length of the CDR3 is 13 residues. Germline V gene sequence: CDR1 SGHTA, CDR2 FQGNSA. CDR3 residues: CASSRDPGLVIKF. The DNA of the CDR3 is TGTGCCAGCAGTCGAGACCCGGGACTAGTAATTAAGTTC.

The sample holds a few counts of this clonotype. The rearrangement uses TRBV14 and TRBJ2-5; a weak D match, TRBD1 (6 bases). Trimming removed 3 bases at V and 5 bases at J, with 13 bases between. Germline V lookup: CDR1 SGHDN, CDR2 FVKESK. The CDR3 is 14 amino acids. The CDR3: CASSQQGFRETQYF. The CDR3 DNA follows: TGTGCCAGCAGCCAGCAGGGGTTCCGGGAGACCCAGTACTTC.

This clonotype came up many times. The chain uses TRBV29-1 and TRBJ2-1; no clear D gene. The germline V gene has CDR1 SQVTM and CDR2 ANQGSEA. CDR3 size: 15 residues. Trimming shortened V by 6 bases and J by 0 bases, and 15 bases separated the two germline ends. DNA for the CDR3: TGCAGCGTCCAACTCCTTGGCGGCTCCTACAATGAGCAGTTCTTC. Protein sequence: CSVQLLGGSYNEQFF.

This clonotype appeared many times. V and J are TRBV5-1 and TRBJ2-2; 8 bases are shared with TRBD1. CDR1 and CDR2 from the germline V gene are SGHRS and YFSETQ. The CDR3 consists of 16 residues. The junction had 5 bases not matched to a gene; V was cut back by 0 bases and J by 4 bases. The CDR3 DNA sequence: TGCGCCAGCAGCTTGGCCAGACAGGGGCTCACCGGGGAGCTGTTTTTT. It codes for CASSLARQGLTGELFF.

In its sample, this clonotype was seen a few times. This chain uses TRBV11-2 with TRBJ2-3; D remains ambiguous. CDR1 and CDR2 from the germline V gene are SGHAT and FQNNGV. This CDR3 spans 15 amino acids. Trimming stripped 6 bases from V and 2 bases from J, with 15 bases between. CDR3 sequence: CASRGKGRDTDTQYF. The CDR3, as DNA: TGTGCCAGCAGGGGAAAGGGCAGAGACACAGATACGCAGTATTTT.

This clonotype was found a few times. This chain uses TRBV5-6 with TRBJ2-1; TRBD2 matches at 7 bases. The CDR3 loop spans 15 amino acids. Germline CDR1 SGHDT, CDR2 YYEEEE. Trimming cost V 4 bases and J 0 bases; bases outside gene matches: 4. CDR3 bases: TGTGCCAGCAGCCCTTGGACTAGCTCCTACAATGAGCAGTTCTTC. Its protein is CASSPWTSSYNEQFF.